This passage covers 22 T cell receptor beta chains from one sample sequenced in a study of PD-1 blockade in classical Hodgkin lymphoma. Exposure to brentuximab vedotin varied, and each patient had relapsed following autologous stem cell transplantation. Only in-frame clones appear in the TCRdb table, and some are missing; sequencing was by immunoSEQ multiplex PCR. The sample holds 35,000 to 40,000 clones, about 91% seen once. This specimen was peripheral blood mononuclear cells (PBMCs), taken before the second cycle of nivolumab. These receptors all come from a human donor with classical Hodgkin lymphoma.

The gene calls are TRBV6-1 and TRBJ1-5; possible D gene TRBD1, 6 bases. Germline V gene data show CDR1 as MNHNS and CDR2 as SASEGT. The length of the CDR3 is 13 residues. V lost 4 bases and J lost 7, with 11 bases in between. CDR3 sequence (DNA): TGTGCCAGCAGTGCTCAGGGGATACAGCCCCAGCATTTT. Translation: CASSAQGIQPQHF.

This sequence joins TRBV6-1 and TRBJ1-2; 11 bases are a match to TRBD1. CDR1 is MNHNS, CDR2 SASEGT, per germline. The CDR3 loop spans 16 amino acids. The V segment lost 1 base and the J segment 5 bases; nucleotides outside the gene matches: 6. CDR3 loop: CASSEDGTGGWYGYTF. The CDR3 nucleotides are TGTGCCAGCAGTGAAGATGGGACAGGGGGGTGGTATGGCTACACCTTC.

This clone was counted once. J is TRBJ1-3 and V is TRBV11-2, with D unresolved. V lost 1 base and J 0 bases, leaving 16 bases between the germline ends. The CDR3 is 18 amino acids. CDR1 and CDR2 from the germline V gene are SGHAT and FQNNGV. The CDR3 protein is CASSLVFRTEYSGNTIYF. The CDR3 bases are TGTGCCAGCAGCTTAGTCTTTCGGACGGAGTACTCTGGAAACACCATATATTTT.

The rearrangement links TRBV7-6 to TRBJ2-2, with 13 bases identical to TRBD2. The germline V gene encodes CDR1 SGHVS and CDR2 FNYEAQ. The CDR3 length is 15 residues. Trimming removed 3 bases from V and 7 bases from J; junction bases left unmatched: 2. This CDR3 reads CASSLGTSGVGELFF. Written as DNA, the CDR3 is TGTGCCAGCAGCTTGGGGACTAGCGGGGTCGGGGAGCTGTTTTTT.

The rearrangement uses TRBV5-1 and TRBJ1-2; TRBD1 agrees at 10 bases. CDR3 size: 15 residues. Germline assignment: CDR1 SGHRS and CDR2 YFSETQ. V shed 4 bases and J 7 bases; nucleotides not matched to a gene: 10. CDR3 amino acids: CASSRMTGGISGYTF. The CDR3, as DNA: TGCGCCAGCAGCCGGATGACAGGGGGCATTAGTGGCTACACCTTC.

The V call is TRBV30, the J call TRBJ2-1; TRBD2 matches 7 bases. The CDR3 totals 14 residues. Germline trimming cut 2 bases from V and 4 bases from J; bases unmatched to any gene: 5. Germline V gene sequence: CDR1 GTSNPN, CDR2 SVGIG (reference sequence). The CDR3 here is CAWSTKRGYNEQFF. As DNA, the CDR3 is TGTGCCTGGAGTACCAAGCGGGGATACAATGAGCAGTTCTTC. Based on the CDR3 plus reference TRBV30 and TRBJ2-1, the full variable domain is SQTIHQWPATLVQPVGSPLSLECTVEGTSNPNLYWYRQAAGRGLQLLFYSVGIGQISSEVPQNLSASRPQDRQFILSSKKLLLSDSGFYLCAWSTKRGYNEQFFGPGTRLTVL.

The V and J genes are TRBV4-2 and TRBJ2-5; D not resolved. Germline CDR1 reads LGHNA; CDR2 reads YNFKEQ. Trimming removed 0 bases at V and 1 base at J, with 9 bases between. The CDR3 loop spans 15 amino acids. CDR3 amino acids: CASSQDGTTQETQYF. CDR3 sequence (DNA): TGTGCCAGCAGCCAAGATGGAACTACCCAAGAGACCCAGTACTTC.

The gene calls are TRBV5-5 and TRBJ2-5, with 10 bases that match TRBD1. The better agreement between TRBJ2-7 and the DNA end casts doubt on the J call. This CDR3 is 15 amino acids long. The germline V gene encodes CDR1 SGHKS and CDR2 YYEKEE (reference sequence). CDR3 in DNA: TGTGCCAGCAGCTTGGCCGGGACAGGGGCGTACGAGCAGTACTTC. This sequence encodes CASSLAGTGAYEQYF.

The gene calls are TRBV9 and TRBJ2-7; D gene uncertain. V gave up 4 bases and J gave up 0 bases, with 14 bases separating them. The CDR3 is 15 residues long. Germline CDR1 and CDR2: SGDLS and YYNGEE. As DNA, the CDR3 is TGTGCCAGCAGCCCCGACTCACTAAGCTCCTACGAGCAGTACTTC. Translation gives CASSPDSLSSYEQYF.

The rearrangement joins TRBV14 to TRBJ1-4, with no clear D. Germline lookup yields CDR1 SGHDN and CDR2 FVKESK. The CDR3 is 15 amino acids. The V end was cut by 2 bases, the J end by 0 bases, with 7 bases between. CDR3 amino acids: CASSQTRATNEKLFF. CDR3 nucleotide sequence: TGTGCCAGCAGCCAAACGCGTGCAACTAATGAAAAACTGTTTTTT.

This chain links TRBV18 with TRBJ2-1; D uncertain. The CDR3 spans 12 residues. Germline CDR1 reads KGHSH; CDR2 reads LQKENI. With 3 bases removed from V and 8 bases from J, the gap between germline ends came to 8 bases. DNA for the CDR3: TGTGCCAGCTCACCCACCAAGTATGAGCAGTTCTTC. Its translation is CASSPTKYEQFF.

This chain joins TRBV28 and TRBJ2-1; 9 nucleotides agree with TRBD1. The V segment lost 4 bases and the J segment 4 bases; nucleotides outside the gene matches: 17. CDR3 length equals 19 residues. In germline, CDR1 is MDHEN, CDR2 SYDVKM. The CDR3 bases are TGTGCCAGCAGTTCCGCCCGACGAATAGACAGGGGGATGTACAATGAGCAGTTCTTC. This encodes CASSSARRIDRGMYNEQFF.

V usage is TRBV6-4 and J usage is TRBJ2-1, with 11 bases fitting TRBD2. With V trimmed by 6 bases and J by 5 bases, 6 bases remained unmatched. The CDR3 contains 15 residues. Per germline, CDR1 MRHNA and CDR2 SNTAGT. CDR3 in amino acids: CASSRRGLADNEQFF. CDR3 nucleotides: TGTGCCAGCAGCCGCAGGGGACTAGCGGACAATGAGCAGTTCTTC.

The sample holds a few counts of this clone. This chain links TRBV19 with TRBJ2-2; D ambiguous. Trimming took off 3 bases at V and 4 bases at J, with 12 bases between the two ends. Germline values: CDR1 LNHDA, CDR2 SQIVND (reference sequence). The CDR3 has 15 amino acids. The CDR3 reads CASSIFAGSTGELFF. CDR3 in DNA: TGTGCCAGTAGTATCTTCGCAGGAAGCACCGGGGAGCTGTTTTTT.

The V gene is TRBV27, the J gene TRBJ2-1; 7 positions agree with TRBD2. The CDR3 is 15 amino acids. Germline assignment: CDR1 MNHEY and CDR2 SMNVEV (reference sequence). V lost 6 bases and J lost 3; bases outside the gene matches: 8. CDR3 nucleotides: TGTGCCAGCAGCGTACTGGCTAGCGGCTACAATGAGCAGTTCTTC. This sequence encodes CASSVLASGYNEQFF.

The chain recombines TRBV9 with TRBJ2-1, with D tentatively TRBD2 (5 bases). V was shortened by 2 bases and J by 2 bases, with 8 bases between the two germline ends. The CDR3 sequence is 14 residues long. CDR1 and CDR2 (germline): SGDLS, YYNGEE. The DNA of the CDR3 is TGTGCCAGCAGCGTGAGGACTGCCTACAATGAGCAGTTCTTC. Translating gives CASSVRTAYNEQFF.

The rearrangement uses TRBV2 and TRBJ1-1; 10 bases agree with TRBD1. The V gene's germline CDR1 is SNHLY and CDR2 FYNNEI. The CDR3 has 15 residues. V shed 5 bases, J shed 0 bases, and the junction held 3 bases outside the gene matches. The CDR3, as DNA: TGTGCCAGCAGTAGACAGGGGGCCATGAACACTGAAGCTTTCTTT. Residues: CASSRQGAMNTEAFF.

By share of the sample, this clone is medium-sized (0.01 to 0.1%). The chain employs TRBV5-1 and TRBJ2-2, with no clear D. The CDR3 is made up of 14 amino acids. V lost 7 bases and J 1 base, leaving 11 bases between the germline ends. Per the germline V gene, CDR1 is SGHRS and CDR2 is YFSETQ. The CDR3 sequence: CASGTVENTGELFF. In DNA form, the CDR3 reads TGCGCCAGCGGAACTGTAGAGAACACCGGGGAGCTGTTTTTT. Filled out from reference TRBV5-1 and TRBJ2-2, the complete variable domain reads KAGVTQTPRYLIKTRGQQVTLSCSPISGHRSVSWYQQTPGQGLQFLFEYFSETQRNKGNFPGRFSGRQFSNSRSEMNVSTLELGDSALYLCASGTVENTGELFFGEGSRLTVL.

This clone appeared once. The rearrangement uses TRBV6-1 and TRBJ2-7, with 10 bases that match TRBD1. The ends lost 2 bases at V and 3 bases at J; junction bases unmatched: 4. This CDR3 spans 15 amino acids. Germline CDR1 and CDR2: MNHNS and SASEGT. CDR3 region: CASSERGDRGYEQYF. The CDR3 DNA reads TGTGCCAGCAGTGAAAGGGGGGACAGGGGCTACGAGCAGTACTTC.

The chain carries TRBV19 and TRBJ1-4; no reliable D call. CDR1 is LNHDA and CDR2 is SQIVND in the germline V gene (reference sequence). This CDR3 region has 14 residues. Trimming stripped 5 bases from V and 5 bases from J, with 12 bases between. CDR3 in amino acids: CASSPLDGNEKLFF. The CDR3 DNA is TGTGCCAGTAGTCCTCTGGACGGGAATGAAAAACTGTTTTTT.

The V and J genes are TRBV6-5 and TRBJ2-2; maybe TRBD1 (6 bases). This CDR3 contains 15 residues. V lost 5 bases, J lost 7 bases, and 17 bases lay in between. The V gene's germline CDR1 is MNHEY and CDR2 SVGAGI. The CDR3 sequence: CASSAGAAPNGELFF. CDR3 nucleotides: TGTGCCAGCAGTGCAGGGGCCGCTCCTAACGGGGAGCTGTTTTTT.

The gene calls are TRBV29-1 and TRBJ2-5, with 9 nucleotides matching TRBD1. V lost 6 bases, J lost 5 bases, and 10 bases stayed unmatched. Germline CDR1 is SQVTM and CDR2 is ANQGSEA. The CDR3 covers 14 residues. CDR3 DNA sequence: TGCAGCGTGGAGGACAGGGGAGTCGGGGAGACCCAGTACTTC. Amino acids: CSVEDRGVGETQYF.